The 15 T cell receptor beta chains presented below share a single source sample, sequenced in a study of blood T cell repertoires in COVID-19. Profiled with immunoSEQ multiplex PCR; TCRdb holds only in-frame clones, not every one. The sample lists about 180,000 clones, 88% occurring once. Sequenced: PBMCs or T cells enriched from blood (not recorded which). These receptors were taken from a woman aged 18-29 years who had recovered from COVID-19.

V gene TRBV4-3 combines with J gene TRBJ1-2, with unresolved D. This CDR3 contains 15 residues. Germline V gene sequence: CDR1 LGHNA, CDR2 YSLEER. V lost 0 bases, J lost 4 bases, and 12 bases lay in between. CDR3 residues: CASSQDEFNPYGYTF. CDR3 bases: TGCGCCAGCAGCCAAGATGAGTTCAATCCCTATGGCTACACCTTC.

V is TRBV15 and J is TRBJ1-5, with 7 bases lining up with TRBD1. In germline, CDR1 is LNHNV, CDR2 YYDKDF (reference sequence). The length of the CDR3 is 17 residues. J lost 0 bases, V lost 0 bases, and 5 bases had no gene match. The CDR3 DNA follows: TGTGCCACCAGCAGAGACCGGGACAGATATAGCAATCAGCCCCAGCATTTT. It translates to CATSRDRDRYSNQPQHF.

The chain has TRBV15 and TRBJ1-5; 9 bases fit TRBD1. Per germline, CDR1 LNHNV and CDR2 YYDKDF (reference sequence). This CDR3 has 17 amino acids. V lost 5 bases to trimming and J lost 1 base; unmatched junction nucleotides: 9. CDR3 in DNA: TGTGCCACCAGCCTGGGACAGGGTCAACGGAGCAATCAGCCCCAGCATTTT. It codes for CATSLGQGQRSNQPQHF. Complete variable domain (other parts from reference TRBV15 and TRBJ1-5): DAMVIQNPRYQVTQFGKPVTLSCSQTLNHNVMYWYQQKSSQAPKLLFHYYDKDFNNEADTPDNFQSRRPNTSFCFLDIRSPGLGDTAMYLCATSLGQGQRSNQPQHFGDGTRLSIL.

The genes are TRBV27 and TRBJ1-1; 7 nucleotides align to TRBD1. The V and J ends lost 5 bases and 4 bases, in that order; junction bases with no gene match: 10. This CDR3 contains 15 residues. Germline V lookup: CDR1 MNHEY, CDR2 SMNVEV (reference sequence). The CDR3 DNA reads as TGTGCCAGCAGTGTGAGAGTAGACAGGGCCACTGAAGCTTTCTTT. This encodes CASSVRVDRATEAFF.

The rearrangement joins TRBV4-2 to TRBJ1-4; TRBD1 aligns across 9 bases. The junction had 6 bases not matched to a gene; V was cut back by 6 bases and J by 7 bases. Germline CDR1 is LGHNA and CDR2 is YNFKEQ. CDR3 length equals 14 residues. The CDR3 DNA sequence: TGTGCCAGCAGAGGAACAGGGGGCTCTGAAAAACTGTTTTTT. Amino acid sequence: CASRGTGGSEKLFF.

This clone was counted once. The junction does not match germline at one end; this may be a read error. The J gene is TRBJ2-1, the V gene TRBV2; 7 bases line up with TRBD2. The CDR3 runs to 13 residues. Germline V gene lookup returns CDR1 SNHLY and CDR2 FYNNEI. CDR3 nucleotide sequence: TGTGCCAGCAGAGAAGACACTAGCGTTGAGCAGTTCTTC. It specifies CASREDTSVEQFF.

This clone was detected a few times. The chain employs TRBV7-9 and TRBJ2-7; a weak D match, TRBD2 (6 bases). Germline values: CDR1 SEHNR, CDR2 FQNEAQ (reference sequence). There are 14 residues in the CDR3. V was trimmed by 4 bases and J by 0 bases, leaving 10 bases between them. DNA for the CDR3: TGTGCCAGCAGCTGGGACTTACTCTCCTACGAGCAGTACTTC. This gives the protein CASSWDLLSYEQYF.

The chain joins TRBV5-1 to TRBJ1-6; 9 bases agree with TRBD1. V shed 4 bases, J shed 3 bases, and the junction held 2 bases outside the gene matches. The CDR3 length is 15 residues. The germline CDR1 and CDR2 sequences are SGHRS and YFSETQ. The CDR3 DNA follows: TGCGCCAGCAGCCCGGGACAGGGCTATAATTCACCCCTCCACTTT. Amino acid sequence: CASSPGQGYNSPLHF.

The chain has TRBV15 and TRBJ2-7; 14 nucleotides align to TRBD2. Trimming took 6 bases from V and 3 from J; bases not matched to a gene: 4. Germline CDR1 reads LNHNV; CDR2 reads YYDKDF (reference sequence). This CDR3 spans 15 amino acids. Written as DNA, the CDR3 is TGTGCCACCAGGTACGGGACTAGCGGGAGCTACGAGCAGTACTTC. Translated: CATRYGTSGSYEQYF. The variable domain in full, with the rest retrieved from reference TRBV15 and TRBJ2-7, is DAMVIQNPRYQVTQFGKPVTLSCSQTLNHNVMYWYQQKSSQAPKLLFHYYDKDFNNEADTPDNFQSRRPNTSFCFLDIRSPGLGDTAMYLCATRYGTSGSYEQYFGPGTRLTVT.

The rearrangement links TRBV5-1 to TRBJ1-1; 9 nucleotides align to TRBD1. V was pared by 4 bases and J by 0 bases, with 4 bases of the junction left unmatched. The CDR3 totals 15 residues. Germline V lookup: CDR1 SGHRS, CDR2 YFSETQ. CDR3 bases: TGCGCCAGCAGCGCCTGGGACAGGGTGAACACTGAAGCTTTCTTT. Its protein is CASSAWDRVNTEAFF.

The table lists this clone with a count of one. A read error is possible here, since a much larger clone lies one base away. V and J are TRBV7-2 and TRBJ2-7; D is ambiguous. CDR1 SGHTA and CDR2 FQGNSA come from the germline V gene. The length of the CDR3 is 12 residues. V was trimmed by 4 bases and J by 0 bases, leaving 4 bases between them. The CDR3, as DNA: TGTGCCAGCAGCTCTAGCTCCTACGAGCAGTACTTC. Amino acid sequence: CASSSSSYEQYF.

This chain joins TRBV2 and TRBJ1-5; 9 bases match TRBD1. V lost 3 bases, J lost 6 bases, and 6 bases stayed unmatched. The germline gives CDR1 SNHLY, CDR2 FYNNEI. The CDR3 runs to 15 residues. CDR3 sequence reads: CASSDLGQGSQPQHF. The CDR3 region has the DNA TGTGCCAGCAGTGATTTGGGACAGGGTAGTCAGCCCCAGCATTTT.

The chain uses TRBV11-2 and TRBJ2-2; TRBD1 might be the D (5 bases). The CDR3 runs to 16 residues. The V gene lost 1 base and the J gene lost 0 bases, with 9 bases spanning the gap. Germline V gene sequence: CDR1 SGHAT, CDR2 FQNNGV. The CDR3 DNA reads TGTGCCAGCAGCTTAGCCCGCAGGGCGAACACCGGGGAGCTGTTTTTT. It codes for CASSLARRANTGELFF.

The chain combines TRBV27 with TRBJ2-7; D remains ambiguous. Germline-derived CDR1 and CDR2 are MNHEY and SMNVEV (reference sequence). Between the trimmed V and J ends, which lost 3 bases and 3 bases, there was a span of 12 bases. The CDR3 has 14 amino acids. The CDR3 DNA reads as TGTGCCAGCAGTTTTGGCAGCGCAATCTACGAGCAGTACTTC. It specifies CASSFGSAIYEQYF.

V usage is TRBV4-1 and J usage is TRBJ1-2; tentative D call: TRBD1 (5 bases). Germline CDR1 is MGHRA and CDR2 is YSYEKL. V was clipped by 0 bases and J by 6 bases, with 14 bases between them. The CDR3 has 15 residues. Here the CDR3 DNA reads TGCGCCAGCAGCCAAGATGCGGAGGGAGGGGATGGCTACACCTTC. Its protein product is CASSQDAEGGDGYTF.